The clone carrying this TCR beta chain was counted between two and nine times. Its antigen is not known. The CDR3 is 18 residues long. J gave up 9 bases and V 5 bases, and 18 bases lay outside the gene matches. Germline CDR1 is SGHTA and CDR2 is FQGTGA. As it was prepared, the TCRbeta library received unique molecular identifiers. TCRdb processed the PCR reads anew with MiXCR; each CDR3 protein has one entry. Of about 180,000 distinct CDR3 sequences in the sample, roughly 11% are singletons; the top ten hold less than 15%. This entry comes from a study of T-cell reconstitution after alpha-beta-depleted transplantation in children. Notes on the study in general: Surviving recipient T cells and thymic progenitors produced the high day-60 TCRbeta diversity seen in some patients.

This specimen consisted of PBMCs, obtained before TCRalphabeta/CD19-depleted stem cell transplant. The clonotype comes from a boy aged 2 to 9 with acute myeloid leukemia, due to receive a stem cell transplant. The chain uses TRBV7-3 and TRBJ2-1; TRBD2 matches at 11 bases. The CDR3 spells CASSAHPLLAGESGEQFF. The CDR3 coding sequence is TGTGCCAGCAGCGCCCATCCCCTACTAGCGGGAGAGAGCGGTGAGCAGTTCTTC.